Listed below are T cell receptor beta chains from one sample, sequenced in a study of early T cells in non-severe SARS-CoV-2 infection. In TCRdb, the 5' RACE reads were re-called with MiXCR into one record per CDR3 protein. The top ten clones hold about 7% of a sample with roughly 45,000 distinct CDR3 sequences, approximately 6% of them seen once. The starting material was whole blood, obtained at baseline. These receptors all stem from an adult who was a healthcare worker with PCR-confirmed SARS-CoV-2 infection or an uninfected control (not recorded which). Both conserved end residues are part of each CDR3. The D gene is left open where the match is weak. Size is stated for part of the rows, as once, few or many counts, or as a class when the clone is expanded.

clone size,D gene,J gene,V gene,CDR3 DNA,CDR3 protein
-,-,TRBJ2-3,TRBV7-2,TGTGCCAGCAGCTTAGCGGCGGGCGGAATTTCAGATACGCAGTATTTT,CASSLAAGGISDTQYF
few,TRBD2,TRBJ2-1,TRBV11-2,TGTGCCAGCAGCTTAGACCCTAGCGGGAGGGGCGGTGAGCAGTTCTTC,CASSLDPSGRGGEQFF
-,TRBD1,TRBJ1-5,TRBV19,TGTGCCAGTATCCAATCGACAGGGCTTAGCAATCAGCCCCAGCATTTT,CASIQSTGLSNQPQHF
-,-,TRBJ2-1,TRBV4-1,TGCGCCAGCAGCCAAGGGTCGATAAATGAGCAGTTCTTC,CASSQGSINEQFF
many,-,TRBJ1-4,TRBV12-3/TRBV12-4,TGTGCCAGCAGTTTGACTTGGGACACTAGACTGTTTTTT,CASSLTWDTRLFF
many,-,TRBJ2-1,TRBV7-2,TGTGCCAGCAGCGCCCCAGGGGCCGGTGGCTACAATGAGCAGTTCTTC,CASSAPGAGGYNEQFF
many,TRBD2,TRBJ2-7,TRBV7-9,TGTGCCAGCAGCCCCGGGGGGGGCTACCAACAGTACTTC,CASSPGGGYQQYF
few,-,TRBJ2-3,TRBV3-1,TGTGCCAGCAGCCAAGTTGAAGATACGCAGTATTTT,CASSQVEDTQYF
-,TRBD1,TRBJ2-1,TRBV24-1,TGTGCCACCAGTGACCGACAGGGGGCGGGGTATGAGCAGTTCTTC,CATSDRQGAGYEQFF
many,-,TRBJ2-5,TRBV6-1,TGTGCCAGCAGTGAAGTTGAGACCCAGTACTTC,CASSEVETQYF
-,TRBD1,TRBJ1-2,TRBV20-1,TGCAGTGACGAGGACAGGGGGCCTGGCTACACCTTC,CSDEDRGPGYTF
many,-,TRBJ2-3,TRBV28,TGTGCCAGCAGTTTGTTGGGCGGGAGCACAGATACGCAGTATTTT,CASSLLGGSTDTQYF